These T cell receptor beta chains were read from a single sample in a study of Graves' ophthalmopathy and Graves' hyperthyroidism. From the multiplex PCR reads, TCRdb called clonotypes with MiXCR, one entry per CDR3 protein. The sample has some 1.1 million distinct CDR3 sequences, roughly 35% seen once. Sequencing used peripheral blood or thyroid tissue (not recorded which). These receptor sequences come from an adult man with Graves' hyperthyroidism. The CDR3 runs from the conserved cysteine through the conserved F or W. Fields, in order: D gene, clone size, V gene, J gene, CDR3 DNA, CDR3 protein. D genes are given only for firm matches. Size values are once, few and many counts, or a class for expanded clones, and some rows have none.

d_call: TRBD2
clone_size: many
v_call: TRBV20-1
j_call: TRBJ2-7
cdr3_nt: TGCAGTGCTAGGGGGACTAGCGGGACCCCGGCCTACGAGCAGTACTTC
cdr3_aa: CSARGTSGTPAYEQYF

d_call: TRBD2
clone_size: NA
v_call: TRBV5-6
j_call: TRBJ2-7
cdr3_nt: TGTGCCAGCAGCTATATAAGCGGGGGCTTCTCCTACGAGCAGTACTTC
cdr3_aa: CASSYISGGFSYEQYF

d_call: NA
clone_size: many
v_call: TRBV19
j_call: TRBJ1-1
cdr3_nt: TGTGCCAGTAGTATGGGACCGACGAACACTGAAGCTTTCTTT
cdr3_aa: CASSMGPTNTEAFF

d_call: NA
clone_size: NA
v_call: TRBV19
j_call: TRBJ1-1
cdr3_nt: TGTGCCAGTAGGAGGGACTCGGAAGCTTTCTTT
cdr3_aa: CASRRDSEAFF

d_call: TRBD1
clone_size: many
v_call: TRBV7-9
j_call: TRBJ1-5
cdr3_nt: TGTGCCAGCAGCCCCACAGGGGTCAGTCAGCCCCAGCATTTT
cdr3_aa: CASSPTGVSQPQHF

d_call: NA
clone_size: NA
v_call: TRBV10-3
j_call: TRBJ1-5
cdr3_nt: TGTGCCATCAGTGAGTCTCATGGGTCGCCCCAGCATTTT
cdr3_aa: CAISESHGSPQHF

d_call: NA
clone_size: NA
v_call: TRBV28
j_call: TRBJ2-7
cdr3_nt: TGTGCCAGCAGTAACGGACAGCCCGGGGTCTACGAGCAGTACTTC
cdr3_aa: CASSNGQPGVYEQYF

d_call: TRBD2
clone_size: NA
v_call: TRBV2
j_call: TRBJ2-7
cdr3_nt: TGTGCCGTCCAGGGGGGGACTAGCGGGGGACTTTTCGAGCAGTACTTC
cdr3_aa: CAVQGGTSGGLFEQYF

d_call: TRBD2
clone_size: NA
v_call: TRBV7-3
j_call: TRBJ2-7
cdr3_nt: TGTGCCAGCAGCTTATCTCCGGGAGGGCGACTCCACGAGCAGTACTTC
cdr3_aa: CASSLSPGGRLHEQYF

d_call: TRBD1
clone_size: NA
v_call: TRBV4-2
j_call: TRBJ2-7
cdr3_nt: TGTGCCAGCAGCCGGGGACAGGGCGAAGAGCAGTACTTC
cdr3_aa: CASSRGQGEEQYF

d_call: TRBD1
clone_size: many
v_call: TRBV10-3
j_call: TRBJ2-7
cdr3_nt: TGTGCCATCAGTGATCCCCGGGACAGGGGGCGGCAGTACTTC
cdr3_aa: CAISDPRDRGRQYF

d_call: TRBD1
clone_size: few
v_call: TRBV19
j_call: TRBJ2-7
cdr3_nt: TGTGCCAGCAGTGCCCCCGGACAGGGGTTTGCCGAGCAGTACTTC
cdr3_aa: CASSAPGQGFAEQYF

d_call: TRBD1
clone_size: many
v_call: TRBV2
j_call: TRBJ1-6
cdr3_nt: TGCGCCAGCAGCGAAGCCGGGACAGGGGGTAATTCACCCCTCCACTTT
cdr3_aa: CASSEAGTGGNSPLHF

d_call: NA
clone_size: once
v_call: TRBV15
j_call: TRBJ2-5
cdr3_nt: TGTGCCACCAGCAGAGTTGATCAGCCCCAGTACTTC
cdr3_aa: CATSRVDQPQYF

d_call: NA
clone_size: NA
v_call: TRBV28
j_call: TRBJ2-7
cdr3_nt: TGTGCCAGCAGCCCTTCTATCGAGCAGTACTTC
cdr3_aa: CASSPSIEQYF

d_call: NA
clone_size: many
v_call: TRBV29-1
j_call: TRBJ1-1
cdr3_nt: TGCAGCGTCTCGGGGGGGATGAACACTGAAGCTTTCTTT
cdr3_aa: CSVSGGMNTEAFF

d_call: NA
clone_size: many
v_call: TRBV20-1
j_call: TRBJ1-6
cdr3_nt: TGCAGTGCTAGGCCCACGATTTATAATTCACCCCTCCACTTT
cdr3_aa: CSARPTIYNSPLHF

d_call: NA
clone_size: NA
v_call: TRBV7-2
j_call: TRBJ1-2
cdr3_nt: TGTGCCAGCTCCTATGGAGACTCCTTC
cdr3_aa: CASSYGDSF

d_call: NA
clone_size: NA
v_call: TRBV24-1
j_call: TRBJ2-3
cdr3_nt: TGTGCCACCAGTGATTTGAGCGGGAGCACAGATACGCAGTATTTT
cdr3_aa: CATSDLSGSTDTQYF

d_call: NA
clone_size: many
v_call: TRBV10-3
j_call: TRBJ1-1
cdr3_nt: TGTGCCATCAGTGAGCCGACCGCCCTGAACACTGAAGCTTTCTTT
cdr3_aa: CAISEPTALNTEAFF

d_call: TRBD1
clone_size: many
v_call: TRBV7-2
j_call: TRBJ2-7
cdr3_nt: TGTGCCAGCAGCGATGGGACAGGGGGCTTGTACGAGCAGTACTTC
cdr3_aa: CASSDGTGGLYEQYF

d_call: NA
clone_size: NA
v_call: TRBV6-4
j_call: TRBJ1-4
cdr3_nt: TGTGCCAGCAGGTGGGCATCAACTAATGAAAAACTGTTTTTT
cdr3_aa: CASRWASTNEKLFF

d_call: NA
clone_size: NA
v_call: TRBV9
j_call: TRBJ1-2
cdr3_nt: TGTGCCAGCAGCGTAGCTACGGAAACATTCTGGGGGTATGGCTACACCTTC
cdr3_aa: CASSVATETFWGYGYTF

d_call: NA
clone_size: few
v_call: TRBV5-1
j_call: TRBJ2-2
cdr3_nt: TGCGCCAGCAGCTTAACTATCCGGAGCACCGGGGAGCTGTTTTTT
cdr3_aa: CASSLTIRSTGELFF

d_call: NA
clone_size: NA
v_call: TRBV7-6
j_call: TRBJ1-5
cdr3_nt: TGTGCCAGCAGCTCCGTCGAGGATCAGCCCCAGCATTTT
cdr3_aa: CASSSVEDQPQHF

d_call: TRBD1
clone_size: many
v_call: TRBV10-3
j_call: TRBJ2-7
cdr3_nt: TGTGCCATCAGCGGACAGGGGGCACACGAGCAGTACTTC
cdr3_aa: CAISGQGAHEQYF

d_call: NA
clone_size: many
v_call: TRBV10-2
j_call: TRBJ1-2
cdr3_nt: TGCGCCAGCAGTGTCTCGTTACAGGGTTACTACGGCTACACCTTC
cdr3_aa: CASSVSLQGYYGYTF

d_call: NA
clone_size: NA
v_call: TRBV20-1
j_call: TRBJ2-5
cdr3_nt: TGCAGTGCTTCCCAAACCTACGAGCAGGGCTTC
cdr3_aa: CSASQTYEQGF

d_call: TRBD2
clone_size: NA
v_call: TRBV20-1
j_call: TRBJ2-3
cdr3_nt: TGCAGTGCTAGAGACCCCTGGACTAGCGGGGCCACAGATACGCAGTATTTT
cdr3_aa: CSARDPWTSGATDTQYF

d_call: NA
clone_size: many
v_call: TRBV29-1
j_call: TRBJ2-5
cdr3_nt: TGCAGCGCCGGGTTGGTTTTGGACCAAGAGACCCAGTACTTC
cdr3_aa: CSAGLVLDQETQYF

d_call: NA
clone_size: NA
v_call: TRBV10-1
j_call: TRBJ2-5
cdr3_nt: TGCGCCAGCAGTGAGTACTCGGACGGTCGTCTACCAGAGACCCAGTACTTC
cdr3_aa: CASSEYSDGRLPETQYF

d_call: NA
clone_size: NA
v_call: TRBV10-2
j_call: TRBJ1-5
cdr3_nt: TGCGCCAGCAGTGAGTCGGTCGGCAATCAGCCCCAGCATTTT
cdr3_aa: CASSESVGNQPQHF

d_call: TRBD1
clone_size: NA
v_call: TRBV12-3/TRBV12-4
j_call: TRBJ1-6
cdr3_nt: TGTGCCAGCAGTACAGGGGCCTCCTCACCCCTCCACTTT
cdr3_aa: CASSTGASSPLHF

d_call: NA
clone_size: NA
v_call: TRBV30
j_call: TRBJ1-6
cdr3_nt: TGTGCCTGGGAACCCGGGGATTCACCCCTCCACTTT
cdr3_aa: CAWEPGDSPLHF

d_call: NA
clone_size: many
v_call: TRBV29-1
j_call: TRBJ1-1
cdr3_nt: TGCAGCGTTGTGGGGAACACTGAAGCTTTCTTT
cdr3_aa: CSVVGNTEAFF

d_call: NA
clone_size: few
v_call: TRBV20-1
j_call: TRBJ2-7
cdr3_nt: TGCAGTGCTAGAGCTACAGGTCTAAACTACGAGCAGTACTTC
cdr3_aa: CSARATGLNYEQYF

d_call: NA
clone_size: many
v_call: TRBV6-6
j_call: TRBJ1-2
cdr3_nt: TGTGCCAGCAGTCCCTGGACCAAGTCCTTTGGCTACACCTTC
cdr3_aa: CASSPWTKSFGYTF

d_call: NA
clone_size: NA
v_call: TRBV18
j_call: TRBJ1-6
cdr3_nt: TGTGCCAGCTCACCAAACGAGTCCCGGAATTCACCCCTCCACTTT
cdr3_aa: CASSPNESRNSPLHF

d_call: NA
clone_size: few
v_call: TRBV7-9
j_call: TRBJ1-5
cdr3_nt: TGTGCCAGCAGCTCCTCGGCGATCCCGGGAGATAGCAATCAGCCCCAGCATTTT
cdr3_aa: CASSSSAIPGDSNQPQHF

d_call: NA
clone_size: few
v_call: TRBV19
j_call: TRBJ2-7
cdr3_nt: TGTGCCAGTAGTATAGGGGGCGCCGATATCTACGAGCAGTACTTC
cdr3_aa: CASSIGGADIYEQYF

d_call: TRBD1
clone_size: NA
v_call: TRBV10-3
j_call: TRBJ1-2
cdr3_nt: TGTGCCATCAGTGAGGCCGGGACAGGACACTATGGCTACACCTTC
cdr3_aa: CAISEAGTGHYGYTF

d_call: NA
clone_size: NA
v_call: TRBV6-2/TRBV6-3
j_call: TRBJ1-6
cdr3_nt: TGTGCCAGCAGTTACGCCGTTCGGGTCACTCGCGATTCACCCCTCCACTTT
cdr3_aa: CASSYAVRVTRDSPLHF